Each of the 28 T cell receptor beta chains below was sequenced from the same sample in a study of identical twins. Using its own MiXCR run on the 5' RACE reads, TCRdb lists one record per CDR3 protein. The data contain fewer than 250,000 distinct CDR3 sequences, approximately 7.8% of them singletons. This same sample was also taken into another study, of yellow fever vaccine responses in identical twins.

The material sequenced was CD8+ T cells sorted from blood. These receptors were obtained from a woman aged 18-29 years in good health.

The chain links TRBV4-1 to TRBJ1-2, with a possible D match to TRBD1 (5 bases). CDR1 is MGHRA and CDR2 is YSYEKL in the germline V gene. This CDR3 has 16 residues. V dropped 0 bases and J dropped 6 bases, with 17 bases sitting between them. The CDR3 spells CASSQDLRSGGDGYTF. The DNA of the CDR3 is TGCGCCAGCAGCCAAGATCTCCGGTCGGGAGGGGATGGCTACACCTTC.

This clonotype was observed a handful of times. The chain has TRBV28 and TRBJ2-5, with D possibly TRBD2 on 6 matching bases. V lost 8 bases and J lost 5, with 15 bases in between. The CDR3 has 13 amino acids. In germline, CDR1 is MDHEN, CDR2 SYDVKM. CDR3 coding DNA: TGTGCCAGCGGAACCGGGGGTTTGGAGACCCAGTACTTC. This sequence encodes CASGTGGLETQYF. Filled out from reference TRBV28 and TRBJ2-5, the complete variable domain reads DVKVTQSSRYLVKRTGEKVFLECVQDMDHENMFWYRQDPGLGLRLIYFSYDVKMKEKGDIPEGYSVSREKKERFSLILESASTNQTSMYLCASGTGGLETQYFGPGTRLLVL.

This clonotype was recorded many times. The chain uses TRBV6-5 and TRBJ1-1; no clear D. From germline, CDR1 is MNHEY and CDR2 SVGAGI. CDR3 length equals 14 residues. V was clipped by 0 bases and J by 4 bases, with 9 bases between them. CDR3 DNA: TGTGCCAGCAGTTACTCGGTCAGATTCACTGAAGCTTTCTTT. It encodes CASSYSVRFTEAFF.

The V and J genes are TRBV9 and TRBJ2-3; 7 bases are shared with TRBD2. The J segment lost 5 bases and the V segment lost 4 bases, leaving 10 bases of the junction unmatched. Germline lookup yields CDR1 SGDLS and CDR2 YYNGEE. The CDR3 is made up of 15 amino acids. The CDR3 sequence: CASSSGRRYEDTQYF. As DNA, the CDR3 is TGTGCCAGCAGCTCCGGGAGGAGGTATGAAGATACGCAGTATTTT.

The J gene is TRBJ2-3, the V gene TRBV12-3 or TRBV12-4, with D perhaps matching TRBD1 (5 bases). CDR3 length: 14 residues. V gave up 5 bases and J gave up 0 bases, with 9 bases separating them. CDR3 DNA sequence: TGTGCCAGCAGTCCGACAGAGAGCACAGATACGCAGTATTTT. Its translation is CASSPTESTDTQYF.

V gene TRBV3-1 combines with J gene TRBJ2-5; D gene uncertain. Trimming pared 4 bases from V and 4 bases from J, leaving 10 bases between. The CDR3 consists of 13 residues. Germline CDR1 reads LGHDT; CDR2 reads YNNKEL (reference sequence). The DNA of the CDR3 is TGTGCCAGCAGCCCCCAATTCCCAGAGACCCAGTACTTC. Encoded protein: CASSPQFPETQYF.

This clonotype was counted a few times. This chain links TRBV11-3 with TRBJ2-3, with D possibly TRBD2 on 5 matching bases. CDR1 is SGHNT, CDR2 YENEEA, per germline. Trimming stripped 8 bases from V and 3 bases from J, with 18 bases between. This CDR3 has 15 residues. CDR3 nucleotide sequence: TGTGCCAGCGAGTCTGGGCTAGCAGATACAGATACGCAGTATTTT. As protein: CASESGLADTDTQYF.

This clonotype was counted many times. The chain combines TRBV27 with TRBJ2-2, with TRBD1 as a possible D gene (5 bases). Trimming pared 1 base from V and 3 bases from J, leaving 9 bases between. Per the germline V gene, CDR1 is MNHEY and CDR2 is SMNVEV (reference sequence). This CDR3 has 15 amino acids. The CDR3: CASSLFGADTGELFF. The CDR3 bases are TGTGCCAGCAGTTTATTTGGGGCCGACACCGGGGAGCTGTTTTTT.

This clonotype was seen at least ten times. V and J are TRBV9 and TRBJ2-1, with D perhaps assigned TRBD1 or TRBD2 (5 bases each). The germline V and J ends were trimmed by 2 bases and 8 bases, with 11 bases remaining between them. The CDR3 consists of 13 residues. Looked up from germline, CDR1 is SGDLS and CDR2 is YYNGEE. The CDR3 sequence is CASSVPRGDEQFF. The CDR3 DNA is TGTGCCAGCAGCGTCCCCCGGGGCGATGAGCAGTTCTTC.

The CDR3 sequence is CASSEATSGRGPDTQYF. Written as DNA, the CDR3 is TGTGCCAGCAGTGAAGCAACTAGCGGGAGGGGGCCAGATACGCAGTATTTT. This chain links TRBV6-1 with TRBJ2-3; 13 bases line up with TRBD2. This CDR3 spans 17 amino acids. The germline gives CDR1 MNHNS, CDR2 SASEGT. The V gene end was trimmed by 0 bases and the J gene end by 4 bases; junction bases not matched to a gene: 4.

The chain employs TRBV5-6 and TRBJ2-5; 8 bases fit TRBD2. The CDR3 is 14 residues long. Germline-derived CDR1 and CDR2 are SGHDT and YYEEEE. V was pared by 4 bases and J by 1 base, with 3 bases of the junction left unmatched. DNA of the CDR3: TGTGCCAGCAGCGCGGGGGGCCTCCAAGAGACCCAGTACTTC. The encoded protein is CASSAGGLQETQYF.

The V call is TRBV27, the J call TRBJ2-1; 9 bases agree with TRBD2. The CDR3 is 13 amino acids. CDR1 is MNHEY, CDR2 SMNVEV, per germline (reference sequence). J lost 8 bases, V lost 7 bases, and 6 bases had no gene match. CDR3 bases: TGTGCCAGCACCCCCGGGACTAGCCATGAGCAGTTCTTC. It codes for CASTPGTSHEQFF.

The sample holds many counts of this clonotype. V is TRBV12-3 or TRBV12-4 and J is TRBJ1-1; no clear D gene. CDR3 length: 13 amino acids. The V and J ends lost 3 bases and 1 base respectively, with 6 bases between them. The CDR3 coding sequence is TGTGCCAGCAGTTTTGCCAGGAACACTGAAGCTTTCTTT. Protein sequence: CASSFARNTEAFF.

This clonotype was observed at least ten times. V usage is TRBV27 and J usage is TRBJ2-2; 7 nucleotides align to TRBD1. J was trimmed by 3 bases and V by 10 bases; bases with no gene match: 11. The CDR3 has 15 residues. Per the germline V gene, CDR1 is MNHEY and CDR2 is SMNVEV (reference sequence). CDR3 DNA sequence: TGTGCCACCGCGAGACAGGGATCGGACACCGGGGAGCTGTTTTTT. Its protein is CATARQGSDTGELFF.

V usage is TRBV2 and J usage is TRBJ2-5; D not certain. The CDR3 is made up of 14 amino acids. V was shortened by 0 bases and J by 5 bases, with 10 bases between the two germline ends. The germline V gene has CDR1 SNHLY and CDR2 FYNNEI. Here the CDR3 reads CASSEALTGETQYF. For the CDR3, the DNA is TGTGCCAGCAGTGAAGCCCTCACTGGGGAGACCCAGTACTTC.

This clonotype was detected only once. CDR3 sequence (DNA): TGTGCCTGCTGCCAGGCCGGGACTTTTGATAATGAGCAGTTCTTC. The encoded protein is CACCQAGTFDNEQFF. V gene TRBV3-1 combines with J gene TRBJ2-1; D perhaps matches TRBD2 (6 bases). This CDR3 comprises 15 residues. The V end was cut by 11 bases, the J end by 7 bases, with 24 bases between. CDR1 is LGHDT, CDR2 YNNKEL, per germline (reference sequence).

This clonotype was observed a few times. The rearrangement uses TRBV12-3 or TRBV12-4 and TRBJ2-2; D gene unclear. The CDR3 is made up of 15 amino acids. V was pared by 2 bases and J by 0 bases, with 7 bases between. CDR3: CASSLYGANTGELFF. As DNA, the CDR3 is TGTGCCAGCAGTTTATATGGGGCGAACACCGGGGAGCTGTTTTTT.

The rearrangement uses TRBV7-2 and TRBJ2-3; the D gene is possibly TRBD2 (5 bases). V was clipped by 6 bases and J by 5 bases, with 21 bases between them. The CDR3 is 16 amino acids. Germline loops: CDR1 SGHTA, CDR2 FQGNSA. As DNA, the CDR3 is TGTGCCAGCAGTCCCCGTCGGTTAGCGTGGGAAGATACGCAGTATTTT. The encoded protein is CASSPRRLAWEDTQYF.

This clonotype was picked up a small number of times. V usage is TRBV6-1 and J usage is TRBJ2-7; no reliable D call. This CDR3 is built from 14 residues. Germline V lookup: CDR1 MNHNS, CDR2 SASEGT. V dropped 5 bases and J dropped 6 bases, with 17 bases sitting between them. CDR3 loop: CASSPKSNGGEQYV. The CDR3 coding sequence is TGTGCCAGCAGTCCCAAGTCAAACGGTGGCGAGCAGTACGTC.

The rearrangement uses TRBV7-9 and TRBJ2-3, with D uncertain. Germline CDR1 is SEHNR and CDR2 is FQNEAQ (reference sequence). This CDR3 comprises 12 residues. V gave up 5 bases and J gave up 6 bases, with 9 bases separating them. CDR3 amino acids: CASSERLDTQYF. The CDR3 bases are TGTGCCAGCAGCGAAAGGTTGGATACGCAGTATTTT.

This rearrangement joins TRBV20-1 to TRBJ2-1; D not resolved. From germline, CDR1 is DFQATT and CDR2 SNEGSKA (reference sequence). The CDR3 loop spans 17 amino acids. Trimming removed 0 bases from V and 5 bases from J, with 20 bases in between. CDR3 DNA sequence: TGCAGTGCTAGAGATCTCCGGGCCACCGCGTACCACAATGAGCAGTTCTTC. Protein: CSARDLRATAYHNEQFF.

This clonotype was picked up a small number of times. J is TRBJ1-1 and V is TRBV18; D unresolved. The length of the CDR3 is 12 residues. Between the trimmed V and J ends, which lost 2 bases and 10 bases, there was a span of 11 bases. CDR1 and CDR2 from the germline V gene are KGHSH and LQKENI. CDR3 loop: CASSPGLESAFF. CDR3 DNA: TGTGCCAGCTCACCAGGCCTCGAATCAGCTTTCTTT.

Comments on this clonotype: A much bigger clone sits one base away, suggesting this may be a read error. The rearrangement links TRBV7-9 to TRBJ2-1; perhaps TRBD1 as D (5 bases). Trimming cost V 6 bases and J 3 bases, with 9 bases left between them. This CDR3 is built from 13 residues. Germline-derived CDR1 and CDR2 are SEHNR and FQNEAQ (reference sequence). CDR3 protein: CASSFDSYNEQFF. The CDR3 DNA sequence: TGTGCCAGCAGTTTCGACAGCTACAATGAGCAGTTCTTC.

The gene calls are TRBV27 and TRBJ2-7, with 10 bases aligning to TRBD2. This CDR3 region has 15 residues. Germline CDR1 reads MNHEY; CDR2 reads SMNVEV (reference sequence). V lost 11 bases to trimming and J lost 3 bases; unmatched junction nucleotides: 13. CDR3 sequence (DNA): TGTGCCGTCGGGGCTAGCGGGAGTTCGTACTACGAGCAGTACTTC. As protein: CAVGASGSSYYEQYF.

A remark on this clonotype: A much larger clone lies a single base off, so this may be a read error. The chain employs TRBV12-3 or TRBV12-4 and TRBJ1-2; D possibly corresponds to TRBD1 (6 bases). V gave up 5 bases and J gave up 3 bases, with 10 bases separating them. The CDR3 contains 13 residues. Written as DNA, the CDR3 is TGTGCCAGCAGTCCCAGGACAGACTATGGCTACACCTTC. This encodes CASSPRTDYGYTF.

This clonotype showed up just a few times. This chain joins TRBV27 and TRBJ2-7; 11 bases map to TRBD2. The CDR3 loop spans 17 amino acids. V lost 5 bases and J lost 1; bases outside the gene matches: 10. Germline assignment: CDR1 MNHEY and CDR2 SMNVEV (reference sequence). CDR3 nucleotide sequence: TGTGCCAGCAGTCCGTTGGGTAGCGGGGGGGTATCCTACGAGCAGTACGTC. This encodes CASSPLGSGGVSYEQYV.

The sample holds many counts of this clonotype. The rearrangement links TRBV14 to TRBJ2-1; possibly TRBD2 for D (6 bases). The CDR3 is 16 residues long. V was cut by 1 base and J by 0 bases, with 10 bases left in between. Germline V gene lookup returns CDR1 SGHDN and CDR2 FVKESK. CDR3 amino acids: CASSQGYGSSYNEQFF. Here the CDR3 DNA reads TGTGCCAGCAGCCAAGGGTACGGGAGCTCCTACAATGAGCAGTTCTTC.

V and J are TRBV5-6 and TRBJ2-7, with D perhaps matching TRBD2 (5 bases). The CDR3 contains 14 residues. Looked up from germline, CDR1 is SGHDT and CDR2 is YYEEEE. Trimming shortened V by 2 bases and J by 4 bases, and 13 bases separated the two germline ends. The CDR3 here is CASSFYGRRYEQYV. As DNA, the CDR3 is TGTGCCAGCAGCTTTTACGGCCGGAGGTACGAGCAGTACGTC.